This T cell receptor beta chain derives from a study of blood T cell repertoires in COVID-19. As for the study in general: Sites across the United States, Italy and Spain contributed samples from acute and convalescent COVID-19. The cDNA or gDNA used as material had been derived from T cells, B-cell-depleted T cells, or PBMCs.

Per the original data handling: Counts of nucleated cells, estimated from reference gene primer amplification, were obtained. Generated by immunoSEQ multiplex PCR, the TCRdb table keeps only in-frame clones and is missing some. The DNA was the basis for D and trimming; V, J and clone size are from that table. The sample includes 90,000 to 120,000 clones, more than 70% of them seen just once. This clone was seen more than once but under ten times. The CDR3 length is 14 residues. The V and J ends lost 9 bases and 2 bases respectively, with 16 bases between them. Germline V lookup: CDR1 SGHAT, CDR2 FQNNGV.

The TCR comes from a man between 65 and 85 years old with acute or convalescent COVID-19. Sequencing was done on a sample of peripheral blood. The V and J genes are TRBV11-2 and TRBJ2-5, with D perhaps matching TRBD2 (6 bases). DNA of the CDR3: TGTGCCAGTAGTCAGAGGGACTGGCAAGAGACCCAGTACTTC. Protein sequence: CASSQRDWQETQYF.